These 19 T cell receptor beta chains share one sample of origin, sequenced in a study. From the RT-PCR reads, TCRdb called clonotypes with MiXCR, one entry per CDR3 protein. The table records hundreds of thousands of distinct CDR3 sequences, approximately 15% of them present only once. The source material was memory CD4+ T cells from blood. These receptors were collected from a female donor in good health, serving as a healthy control.

There are a few counts of this clonotype. The chain joins TRBV4-2 to TRBJ2-7; 12 bases align to TRBD2. V shed 0 bases, J shed 6 bases, and the junction held 9 bases outside the gene matches. The CDR3 is made up of 17 amino acids. CDR1 and CDR2 from the germline V gene are LGHNA and YNFKEQ. CDR3 region: CASSQEAPSGRALEQYF. CDR3 bases: TGTGCCAGCAGCCAAGAGGCCCCTAGCGGGAGGGCCCTCGAGCAGTACTTC.

The V gene is TRBV20-1, the J gene TRBJ2-7, with D perhaps TRBD2 (5 bases). In germline, CDR1 is DFQATT, CDR2 SNEGSKA (reference sequence). This CDR3 has 12 amino acids. V was trimmed by 5 bases and J by 2 bases, leaving 10 bases between them. CDR3 loop: CSAGTGAYEQYF. CDR3 DNA: TGCAGTGCTGGAACCGGGGCCTACGAGCAGTACTTC.

A note on this clonotype: This may be a read error: a much more frequent sequence differs by one nucleotide. This sequence joins TRBV4-2 and TRBJ2-2; TRBD2 might be the D (6 bases). The CDR3 consists of 16 residues. Germline V gene sequence: CDR1 LGHNA, CDR2 YNFKEQ. The CDR3 here is CASSQAGTQNTRELFF. CDR3 nucleotides: TGTGCCAGCAGCCAAGCCGGGACTCAAAACACCAGGGAGCTGTTTTTT.

The chain uses TRBV7-9 and TRBJ1-1; the match to TRBD1 covers 8 bases. CDR1 and CDR2 (germline): SEHNR, FQNEAQ (reference sequence). The CDR3 runs to 17 residues. V gave up 5 bases and J gave up 4 bases; unmatched junction bases: 15. CDR3 in amino acids: CASSRKLRQGTGTEAFF. The CDR3 DNA follows: TGTGCCAGCAGCCGCAAACTCCGACAGGGGACGGGCACTGAAGCTTTCTTT. The complete variable domain, with remaining parts taken from reference TRBV7-9 and TRBJ1-1, reads DTGVSQNPRHKITKRGQNVTFRCDPISEHNRLYWYRQTLGQGPEFLTYFQNEAQLEKSRLLSDRFSAERPKGSFSTLEIQRTEQGDSAMYLCASSRKLRQGTGTEAFFGQGTRLTVV.

This clonotype was found a few times. The chain is built from TRBV5-6 and TRBJ1-1; no definite D call. There are 14 residues in the CDR3. The V gene's germline CDR1 is SGHDT and CDR2 YYEEEE. The ends were cut back, 4 bases at V and 1 base at J, with 11 bases in the middle. The CDR3 sequence: CASSRSLGNTEAFF. The CDR3 region has the DNA TGTGCCAGCAGCAGGTCTCTGGGGAACACTGAAGCTTTCTTT.

This chain links TRBV6-6 with TRBJ2-1; 8 bases map to TRBD2. This CDR3 contains 13 residues. The V gene's germline CDR1 is MNHNY and CDR2 SVGAGI (reference sequence). V was clipped by 6 bases and J by 6 bases; unmatched bases: 4. CDR3 bases: TGTGCCAGCAGGCGGGAGGATAGCAATGAGCAGTTCTTC. Its translation: CASRREDSNEQFF.

The chain uses TRBV27 and TRBJ1-2, with 7 bases identical to TRBD1. Germline V gene sequence: CDR1 MNHEY, CDR2 SMNVEV (reference sequence). CDR3 length: 17 amino acids. Trimming removed 6 bases from V and 0 bases from J; junction bases left unmatched: 13. As DNA, the CDR3 is TGTGCCAGCAGCCCCCTGGGAGGGGGCGGGACTAACTATGGCTACACCTTC. Its protein is CASSPLGGGGTNYGYTF.

Only a few counts were recorded for this clonotype. The V gene is TRBV12-3 or TRBV12-4, the J gene TRBJ1-2, with D maybe TRBD1 (6 bases). The CDR3 has 15 amino acids. Trimming stripped 4 bases from V and 4 bases from J, with 16 bases between. Here the CDR3 DNA reads TGTGCCAGCAGTTCCGACAGGATTGTTTTCTATGGCTACACCTTC. Translating it yields CASSSDRIVFYGYTF.

This chain links TRBV5-1 with TRBJ2-2; tentatively, D is TRBD1 (6 bases). Between the trimmed V and J ends, which lost 6 bases and 5 bases, there was a span of 20 bases. CDR1 is SGHRS and CDR2 is YFSETQ in the germline V gene. The CDR3 length is 16 residues. In DNA form, the CDR3 reads TGCGCCAGCACCTCTCTCGGGGACACGTTAACCGGGGAGCTGTTTTTT. Amino acids: CASTSLGDTLTGELFF.

The chain has TRBV27 and TRBJ1-2; 9 nucleotides match TRBD1. V dropped 5 bases and J dropped 5; count of bases not matched to a gene: 9. The CDR3 consists of 15 residues. The germline gives CDR1 MNHEY, CDR2 SMNVEV (reference sequence). The CDR3 DNA reads as TGTGCCAGCAGTCCTACGGGACAGGGATTTTATGGCTACACCTTC. Translated, it gives CASSPTGQGFYGYTF.

A few counts support this clonotype. The chain uses TRBV7-8 and TRBJ2-3, with 10 bases identical to TRBD2. Germline V gene data show CDR1 as SGHVS and CDR2 as FQNEAQ. J was trimmed by 2 bases and V by 1 base; bases with no gene match: 3. This CDR3 contains 16 residues. CDR3 nucleotide sequence: TGTGCCAGCAGCTTAGTAGCGGGAGGAAACACAGATACGCAGTATTTT. It codes for CASSLVAGGNTDTQYF.

This clonotype was picked up a small number of times. V is TRBV12-3 or TRBV12-4 and J is TRBJ2-3; 8 positions agree with TRBD2. The CDR3 totals 13 residues. The V and J ends lost 3 bases and 10 bases, in that order; junction bases with no gene match: 6. The CDR3 bases are TGTGCCAGCAGTTTGTTGCGGGGGGAATCGCAGTATTTT. This sequence encodes CASSLLRGESQYF.

This clonotype was recorded many times. The rearrangement links TRBV15 to TRBJ2-1; D not resolved. V dropped 1 base and J dropped 9 bases, with 10 bases sitting between them. Germline V gene lookup returns CDR1 LNHNV and CDR2 YYDKDF (reference sequence). The CDR3 loop spans 13 amino acids. CDR3 region: CATSRVLGGEQFF. CDR3 nucleotides: TGTGCCACCAGCAGAGTATTAGGCGGTGAGCAGTTCTTC.

The sample holds a few counts of this clonotype. This chain connects TRBV29-1 to TRBJ1-2, with 10 bases fitting TRBD1. Per the germline V gene, CDR1 is SQVTM and CDR2 is ANQGSEA. The CDR3 consists of 12 residues. The ends lost 5 bases at V and 8 bases at J; junction bases unmatched: 5. In nucleotides, the CDR3 is TGCAGCGTTTGGGACAGGGGCGGCGGCTACACCTTC. Amino acids: CSVWDRGGGYTF. The full variable domain, rest sourced from reference TRBV29-1 and TRBJ1-2, is SAVISQKPSRDICQRGTSLTIQCQVDSQVTMMFWYRQQPGQSLTLIATANQGSEATYESGFVIDKFPISRPNLTFSTLTVSNMSPEDSSIYLCSVWDRGGGYTFGSGTRLTVV.

This clonotype was seen a few times. The V and J genes are TRBV11-1 and TRBJ1-1, with 8 bases matching TRBD1. V was clipped by 4 bases and J by 7 bases; unmatched bases: 8. The CDR3 covers 14 residues. Germline CDR1 SGHAT, CDR2 FQDESV (reference sequence). The CDR3 region has the DNA TGTGCCAGCAGCTGGGGACAGGCCCCGGGTGAAGCTTTCTTT. Translated, it gives CASSWGQAPGEAFF.

This sequence joins TRBV20-1 and TRBJ1-1; possibly TRBD1 for D (5 bases). Per germline, CDR1 DFQATT and CDR2 SNEGSKA (reference sequence). Trimming took 2 bases from V and 1 from J, leaving 14 bases between them. This CDR3 spans 15 amino acids. In nucleotides, the CDR3 is TGCAGTGCTAGAAGTGGTGGGGCCGCGAACACTGAAGCTTTCTTT. Its protein is CSARSGGAANTEAFF.

There are many counts of this clonotype. The J gene is TRBJ2-1, the V gene TRBV5-1; 11 bases match TRBD1. Germline lookup yields CDR1 SGHRS and CDR2 YFSETQ. This CDR3 has 14 residues. The junction had 7 bases not matched to a gene; V was cut back by 7 bases and J by 7 bases. CDR3 in DNA: TGCGCCAGCTCCCCCGGGACAGGGGGAAATGAGCAGTTCTTC. This sequence encodes CASSPGTGGNEQFF.

The chain is built from TRBV12-3 or TRBV12-4 and TRBJ1-1, with D unresolved. V was cut by 3 bases and J by 1 base, with 9 bases left in between. This CDR3 is 14 amino acids long. CDR3 sequence: CASSLNIKNTEAFF. CDR3 sequence (DNA): TGTGCCAGCAGTTTGAACATAAAGAACACTGAAGCTTTCTTT.

The V and J genes are TRBV12-3 or TRBV12-4 and TRBJ2-5; no clear D. V lost 4 bases to trimming and J lost 6 bases, with 9 bases between them. This CDR3 contains 12 residues. CDR3 loop: CASSSSQQTQYF. CDR3 nucleotide sequence: TGTGCCAGCAGTTCGAGCCAGCAGACCCAGTACTTC.